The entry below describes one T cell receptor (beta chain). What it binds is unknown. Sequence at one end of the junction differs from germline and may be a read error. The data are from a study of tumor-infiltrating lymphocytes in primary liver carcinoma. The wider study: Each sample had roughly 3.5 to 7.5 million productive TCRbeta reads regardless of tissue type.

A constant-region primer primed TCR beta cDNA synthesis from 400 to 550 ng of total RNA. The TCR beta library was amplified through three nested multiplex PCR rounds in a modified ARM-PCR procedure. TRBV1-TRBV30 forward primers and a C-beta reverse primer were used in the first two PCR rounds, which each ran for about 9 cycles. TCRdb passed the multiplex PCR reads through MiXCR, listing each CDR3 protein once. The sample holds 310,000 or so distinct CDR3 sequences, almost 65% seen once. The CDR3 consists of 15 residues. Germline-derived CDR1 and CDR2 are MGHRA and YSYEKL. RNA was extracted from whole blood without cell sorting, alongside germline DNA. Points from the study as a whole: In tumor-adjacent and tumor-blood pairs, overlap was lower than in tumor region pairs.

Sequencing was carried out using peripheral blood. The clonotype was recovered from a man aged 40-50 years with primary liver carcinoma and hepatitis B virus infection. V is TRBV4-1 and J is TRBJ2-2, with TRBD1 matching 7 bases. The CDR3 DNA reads TGCGCCAGGAGCCAAGGACAGGTCAACACCGGGGAGCTGTTTTTT. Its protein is CARSQGQVNTGELFF.